This record concerns one T cell receptor (beta chain) sequence. These data are taken from a study of blood T cell repertoires in COVID-19. The CDR3 runs to 15 residues. Trimming stripped 1 base from V and 1 base from J, with 7 bases between. The germline gives CDR1 SGHAT, CDR2 FQNNGV. Only in-frame clones appear in the TCRdb table, and some are missing; sequencing was by immunoSEQ multiplex PCR. The table lists 300,000 to 350,000 clones, about nine tenths of them singletons, with about 2.5% in the top ten. Sequencing was done on a sample of peripheral blood. The TCR originated in a man between 18 and 29 years old with active or convalescent COVID-19. This chain links TRBV11-2 with TRBJ2-2; possible D gene TRBD2, 6 bases. In DNA form, the CDR3 reads TGTGCCAGCAGCTTAGTCGGGGGGAACACCGGGGAGCTGTTTTTT. It specifies CASSLVGGNTGELFF.